The clone carrying this TCR beta chain was recorded many times. Its antigen is still unknown. This sample is drawn from a study of T cells after posttransplantation cyclophosphamide. Notes on the study in general: Donor CD8+ memory clones often dominated recipient blood repertoires at later times.

On the day of bone marrow donation, the related graft donor provided peripheral blood. Per the germline V gene, CDR1 is SGDLS and CDR2 is YYNGEE. CDR3 length equals 15 residues. V gave up 4 bases and J gave up 5 bases; unmatched junction bases: 5. Some clones are missing from TCRdb's copy, which holds only in-frame ones; the method was immunoSEQ multiplex PCR. This repertoire lists roughly 41,000 clones without singletons; roughly 5.8% sits in the top ten. Material for sequencing was PBMCs. V gene TRBV9 combines with J gene TRBJ2-2, with 10 bases fitting TRBD1. This TCR was sampled from a young man in good health and a related stem cell transplant donor. CDR3 loop: CASSPRQGATGELFF. Written as DNA, the CDR3 is TGTGCCAGCAGCCCTCGACAGGGGGCGACCGGGGAGCTGTTTTTT.